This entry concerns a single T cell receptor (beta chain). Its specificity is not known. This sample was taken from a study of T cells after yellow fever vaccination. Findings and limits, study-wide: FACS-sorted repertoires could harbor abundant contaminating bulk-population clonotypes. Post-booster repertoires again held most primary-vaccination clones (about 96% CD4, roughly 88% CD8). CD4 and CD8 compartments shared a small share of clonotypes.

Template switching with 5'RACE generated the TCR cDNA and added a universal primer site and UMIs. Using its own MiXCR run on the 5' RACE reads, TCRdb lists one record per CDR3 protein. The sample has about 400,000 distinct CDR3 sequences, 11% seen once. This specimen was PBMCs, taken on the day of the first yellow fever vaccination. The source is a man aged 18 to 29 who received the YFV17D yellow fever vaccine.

CDR3 residues: CASSARLAGNTDTQYF. The CDR3 DNA follows: TGTGCCAGCAGCGCCCGACTAGCGGGGAACACAGATACGCAGTATTTT. The chain combines TRBV7-2 with TRBJ2-3, with 11 bases matching TRBD2. CDR1 and CDR2 (germline): SGHTA, FQGNSA. The CDR3 covers 16 residues. V trimming: 5 bases; J trimming: 2 bases; junction bases outside the gene matches: 6.